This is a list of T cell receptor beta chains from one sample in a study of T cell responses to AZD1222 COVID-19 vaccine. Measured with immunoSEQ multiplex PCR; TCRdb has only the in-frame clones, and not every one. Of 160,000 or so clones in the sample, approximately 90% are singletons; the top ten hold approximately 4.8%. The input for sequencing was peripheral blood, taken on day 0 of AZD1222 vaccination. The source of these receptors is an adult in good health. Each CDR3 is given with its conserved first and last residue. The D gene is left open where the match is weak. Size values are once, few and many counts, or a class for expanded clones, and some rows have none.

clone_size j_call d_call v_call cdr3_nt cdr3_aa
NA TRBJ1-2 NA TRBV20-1 TGCAGTGCTGGCCCCAAGGCAGGAGGGGCCTTC CSAGPKAGGAF
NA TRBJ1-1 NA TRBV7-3 TGTGCCAGCAGCTTACAAGTGAACACTGAAGCTTTCTTT CASSLQVNTEAFF
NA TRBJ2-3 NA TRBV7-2 TGTGCCAGCAGCTCGACAGGCCTCAGCACAGATACGCAGTATTTT CASSSTGLSTDTQYF
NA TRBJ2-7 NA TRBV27 TGTGCCAGCAGTTTTTTGGGGGTTGGAGACGAGCAGTACTTC CASSFLGVGDEQYF
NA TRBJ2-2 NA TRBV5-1 TGCGCCGGGTCGGACCTGAACACCGGGGAGCTGTTTTTT CAGSDLNTGELFF
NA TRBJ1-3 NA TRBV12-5 TGTGCTAGTGGTTTCGGGACGTCGACTCTCTCTGGAAACACCATATATTTT CASGFGTSTLSGNTIYF
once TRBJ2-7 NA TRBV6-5 TGTGCCAGCAGTTACTCCTTGATGCTTGAGCAGTACTTC CASSYSLMLEQYF
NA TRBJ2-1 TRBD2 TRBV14 TGTGCCAGCAGCCAAGGCTTTATCGTTACTAGCGGGAATGAGCAGTTCTTC CASSQGFIVTSGNEQFF
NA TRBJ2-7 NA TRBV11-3 TGTGCCAGCAGCTTCAGGGGCGAGCAGTACTTC CASSFRGEQYF
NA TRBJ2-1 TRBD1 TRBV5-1 TGCGCCAGCAGCTCCGGACAGGGGAGGAATGAGCAGTTCTTC CASSSGQGRNEQFF
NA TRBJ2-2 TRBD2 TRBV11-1 TGTGCCAGCAGCATAGCGGGGAACACCGGGGAGCTGTTTTTT CASSIAGNTGELFF
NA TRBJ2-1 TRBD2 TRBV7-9 TGTGCCAGCAGCCCAACGGGGGGGCGGCGGCAGTTCTTC CASSPTGGRRQFF
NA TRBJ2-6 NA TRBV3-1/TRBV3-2 TGTGCCAGCAGCCAACGTACAGGGCAGGGGGCCAACGTCCTGACTTTC CASSQRTGQGANVLTF